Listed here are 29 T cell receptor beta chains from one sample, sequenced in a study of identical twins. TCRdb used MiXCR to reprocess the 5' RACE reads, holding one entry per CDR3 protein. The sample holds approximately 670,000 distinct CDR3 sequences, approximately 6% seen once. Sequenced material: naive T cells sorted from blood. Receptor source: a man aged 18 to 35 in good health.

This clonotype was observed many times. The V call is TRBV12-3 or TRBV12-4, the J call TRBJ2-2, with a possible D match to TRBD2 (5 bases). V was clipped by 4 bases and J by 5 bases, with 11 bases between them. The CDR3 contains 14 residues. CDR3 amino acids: CASSSGRVTGELFF. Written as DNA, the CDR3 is TGTGCCAGCAGTTCCGGGCGGGTGACCGGGGAGCTGTTTTTT.

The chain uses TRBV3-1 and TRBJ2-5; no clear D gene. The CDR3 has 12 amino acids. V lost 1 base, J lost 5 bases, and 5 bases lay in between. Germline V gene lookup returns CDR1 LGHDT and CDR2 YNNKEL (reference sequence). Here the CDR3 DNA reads TGTGCCAGCAGCCAAGTTAAGGAGACCCAGTACTTC. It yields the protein CASSQVKETQYF.

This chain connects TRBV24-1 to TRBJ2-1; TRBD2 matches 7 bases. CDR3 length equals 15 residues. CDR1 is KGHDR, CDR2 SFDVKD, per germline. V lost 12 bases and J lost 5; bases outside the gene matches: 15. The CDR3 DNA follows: TGTGCCCCCAAGGGCCAGCGGGAAGATAACAATGAGCAGTTCTTC. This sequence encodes CAPKGQREDNNEQFF.

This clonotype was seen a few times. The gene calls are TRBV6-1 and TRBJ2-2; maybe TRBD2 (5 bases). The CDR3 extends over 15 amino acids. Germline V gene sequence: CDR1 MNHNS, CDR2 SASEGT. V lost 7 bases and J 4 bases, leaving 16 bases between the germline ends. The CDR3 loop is CASKTGGGGTGELFF. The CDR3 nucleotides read TGTGCCAGCAAGACCGGAGGAGGTGGCACCGGGGAGCTGTTTTTT.

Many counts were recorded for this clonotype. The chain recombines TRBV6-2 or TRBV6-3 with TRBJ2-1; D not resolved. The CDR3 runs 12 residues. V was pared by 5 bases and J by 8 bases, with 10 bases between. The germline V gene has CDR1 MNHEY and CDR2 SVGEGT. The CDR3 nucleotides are TGTGCCAGCAGTGACTTGGGCTATGAGCAGTTCTTC. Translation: CASSDLGYEQFF.

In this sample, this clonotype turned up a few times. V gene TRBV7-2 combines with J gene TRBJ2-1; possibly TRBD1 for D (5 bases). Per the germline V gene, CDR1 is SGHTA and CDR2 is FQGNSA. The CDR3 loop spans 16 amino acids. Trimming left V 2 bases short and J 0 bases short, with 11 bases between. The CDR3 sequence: CASSLYGQGSYNEQFF. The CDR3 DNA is TGTGCCAGCAGCTTATACGGCCAGGGCTCCTACAATGAGCAGTTCTTC.

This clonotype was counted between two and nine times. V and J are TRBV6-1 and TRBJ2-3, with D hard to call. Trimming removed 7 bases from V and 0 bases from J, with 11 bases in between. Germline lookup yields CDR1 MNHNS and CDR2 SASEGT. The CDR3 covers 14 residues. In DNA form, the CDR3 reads TGTGCCAGCAAGAGCACGATTAGCACAGATACGCAGTATTTT. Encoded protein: CASKSTISTDTQYF.

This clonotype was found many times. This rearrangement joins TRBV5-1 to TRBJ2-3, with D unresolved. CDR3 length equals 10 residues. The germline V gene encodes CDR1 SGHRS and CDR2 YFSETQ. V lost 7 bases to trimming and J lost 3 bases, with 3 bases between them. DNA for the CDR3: TGCGCCAGCGTGACAGATACGCAGTATTTT. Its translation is CASVTDTQYF.

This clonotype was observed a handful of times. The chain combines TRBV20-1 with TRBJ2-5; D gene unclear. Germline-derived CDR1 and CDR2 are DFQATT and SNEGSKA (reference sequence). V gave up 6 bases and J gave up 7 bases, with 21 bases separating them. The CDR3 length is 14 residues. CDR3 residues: CSAPAPLAGGTQYF. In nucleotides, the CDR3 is TGCAGTGCCCCCGCACCACTGGCAGGCGGGACCCAGTACTTC.

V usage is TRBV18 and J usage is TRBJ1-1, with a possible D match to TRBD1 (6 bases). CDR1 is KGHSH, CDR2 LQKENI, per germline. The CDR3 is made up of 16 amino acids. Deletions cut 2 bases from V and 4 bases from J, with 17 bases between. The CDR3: CASSPRGDLVSTEAFF. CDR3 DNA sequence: TGTGCCAGCTCACCAAGGGGGGATCTTGTGAGCACTGAAGCTTTCTTT.

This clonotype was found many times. CDR3 residues: CASSPQGQANSPLHF. The CDR3 DNA is TGTGCCAGCAGTCCCCAGGGACAGGCAAATTCACCCCTCCACTTT. This chain uses TRBV12-3 or TRBV12-4 with TRBJ1-6, with 8 nucleotides matching TRBD1. The V segment lost 5 bases and the J segment 7 bases; nucleotides outside the gene matches: 7. The CDR3 is 15 amino acids.

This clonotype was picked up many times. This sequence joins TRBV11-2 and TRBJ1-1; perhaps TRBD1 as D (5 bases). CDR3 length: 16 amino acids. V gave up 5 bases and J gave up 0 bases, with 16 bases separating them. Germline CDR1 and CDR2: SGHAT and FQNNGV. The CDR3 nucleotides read TGTGCCAGCAGCGCCCCGACGGGACTGATGAACACTGAAGCTTTCTTT. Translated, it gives CASSAPTGLMNTEAFF. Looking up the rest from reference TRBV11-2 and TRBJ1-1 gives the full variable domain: EAGVAQSPRYKIIEKRQSVAFWCNPISGHATLYWYQQILGQGPKLLIQFQNNGVVDDSQLPKDRFSAERLKGVDSTLKIQPAKLEDSAVYLCASSAPTGLMNTEAFFGQGTRLTVV.

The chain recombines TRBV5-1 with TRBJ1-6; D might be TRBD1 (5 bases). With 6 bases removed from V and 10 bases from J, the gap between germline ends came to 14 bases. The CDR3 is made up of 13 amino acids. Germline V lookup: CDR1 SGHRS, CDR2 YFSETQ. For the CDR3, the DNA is TGCGCCAGCACCCCGGAGGGACGATCACCCCTCCACTTT. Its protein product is CASTPEGRSPLHF.

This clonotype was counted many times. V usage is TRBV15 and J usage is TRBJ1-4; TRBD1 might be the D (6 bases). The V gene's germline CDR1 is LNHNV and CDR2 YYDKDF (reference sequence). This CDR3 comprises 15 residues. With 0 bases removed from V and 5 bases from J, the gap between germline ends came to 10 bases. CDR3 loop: CATSRDGQPNEKLFF. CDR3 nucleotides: TGTGCCACCAGCAGAGATGGACAGCCCAATGAAAAACTGTTTTTT.

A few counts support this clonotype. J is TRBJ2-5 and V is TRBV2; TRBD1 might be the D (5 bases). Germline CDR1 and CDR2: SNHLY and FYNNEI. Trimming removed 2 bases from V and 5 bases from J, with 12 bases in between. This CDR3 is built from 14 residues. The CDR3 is CASSESGARETQYF. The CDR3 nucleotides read TGTGCCAGCAGTGAAAGTGGGGCCAGGGAGACCCAGTACTTC.

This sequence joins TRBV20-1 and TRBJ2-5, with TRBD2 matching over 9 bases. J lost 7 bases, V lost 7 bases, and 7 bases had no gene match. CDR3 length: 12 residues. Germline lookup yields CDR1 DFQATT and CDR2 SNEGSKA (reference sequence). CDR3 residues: CSVREGRGTQYF. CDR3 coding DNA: TGCAGTGTGCGGGAGGGCCGAGGGACCCAGTACTTC.

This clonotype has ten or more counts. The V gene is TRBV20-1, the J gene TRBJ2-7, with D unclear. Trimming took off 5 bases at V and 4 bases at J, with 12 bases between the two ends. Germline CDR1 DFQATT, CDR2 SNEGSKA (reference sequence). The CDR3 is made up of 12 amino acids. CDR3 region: CSAVKIDYEQYV. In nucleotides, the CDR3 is TGCAGTGCTGTCAAAATAGATTACGAGCAGTACGTC.

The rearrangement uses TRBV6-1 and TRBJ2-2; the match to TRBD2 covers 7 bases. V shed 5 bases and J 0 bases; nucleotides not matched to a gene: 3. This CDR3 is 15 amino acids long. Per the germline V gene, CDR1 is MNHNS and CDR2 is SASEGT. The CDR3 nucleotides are TGTGCCAGCAGTATCGGGACTACGAACACCGGGGAGCTGTTTTTT. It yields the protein CASSIGTTNTGELFF.

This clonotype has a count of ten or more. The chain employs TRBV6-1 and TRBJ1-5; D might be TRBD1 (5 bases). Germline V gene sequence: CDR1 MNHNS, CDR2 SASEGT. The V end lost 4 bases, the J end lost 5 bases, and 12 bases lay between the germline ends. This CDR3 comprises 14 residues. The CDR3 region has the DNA TGTGCCAGCAGTGCCCGGCAGGGCCATCAGCCCCAGCATTTT. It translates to CASSARQGHQPQHF.

CDR3 nucleotide sequence: TGTGCCAGCATGAATGGGGTCAATCAGCCCCAGCATTTT. Translated: CASMNGVNQPQHF. This chain joins TRBV12-3 or TRBV12-4 and TRBJ1-5, with unresolved D. The V end lost 7 bases, the J end lost 3 bases, and 10 bases lay between the germline ends. This CDR3 is built from 13 residues.

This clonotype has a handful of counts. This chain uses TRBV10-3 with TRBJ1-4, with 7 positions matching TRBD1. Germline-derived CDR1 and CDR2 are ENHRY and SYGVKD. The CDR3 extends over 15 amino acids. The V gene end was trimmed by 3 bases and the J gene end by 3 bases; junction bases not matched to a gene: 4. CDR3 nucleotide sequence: TGTGCCATCAGTGATTCAGGACAGGCTAATGAAAAACTGTTTTTT. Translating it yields CAISDSGQANEKLFF.

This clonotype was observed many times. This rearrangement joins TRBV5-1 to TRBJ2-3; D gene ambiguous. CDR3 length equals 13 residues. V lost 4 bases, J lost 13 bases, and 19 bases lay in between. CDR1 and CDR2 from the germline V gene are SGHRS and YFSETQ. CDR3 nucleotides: TGCGCCAGCAGCAAGGCCAAGGGAATAGTGGAGTATTTT. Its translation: CASSKAKGIVEYF.

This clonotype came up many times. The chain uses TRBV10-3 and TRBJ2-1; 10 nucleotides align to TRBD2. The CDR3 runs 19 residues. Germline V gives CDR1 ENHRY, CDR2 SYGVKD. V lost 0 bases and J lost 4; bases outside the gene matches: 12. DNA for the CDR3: TGTGCCATCAGTGAGTCTCGGGGAACTAGCGGGACTCTATACAATGAGCAGTTCTTC. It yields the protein CAISESRGTSGTLYNEQFF.

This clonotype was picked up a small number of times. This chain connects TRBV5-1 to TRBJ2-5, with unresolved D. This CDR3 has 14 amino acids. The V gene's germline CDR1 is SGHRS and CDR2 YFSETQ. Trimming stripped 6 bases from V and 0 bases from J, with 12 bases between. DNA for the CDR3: TGCGCCAGCAAGCATCGACTCGACCAAGAGACCCAGTACTTC. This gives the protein CASKHRLDQETQYF. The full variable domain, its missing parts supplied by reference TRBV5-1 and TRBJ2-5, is KAGVTQTPRYLIKTRGQQVTLSCSPISGHRSVSWYQQTPGQGLQFLFEYFSETQRNKGNFPGRFSGRQFSNSRSEMNVSTLELGDSALYLCASKHRLDQETQYFGPGTRLLVL.

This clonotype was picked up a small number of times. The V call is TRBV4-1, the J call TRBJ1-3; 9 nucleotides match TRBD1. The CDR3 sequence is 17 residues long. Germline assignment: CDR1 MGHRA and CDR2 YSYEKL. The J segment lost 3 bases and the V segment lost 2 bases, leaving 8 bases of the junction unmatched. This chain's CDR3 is CASSQLLRQGVGNTIYF. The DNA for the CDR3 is TGCGCCAGCAGCCAACTCCTGAGACAGGGGGTTGGAAACACCATATATTTT.

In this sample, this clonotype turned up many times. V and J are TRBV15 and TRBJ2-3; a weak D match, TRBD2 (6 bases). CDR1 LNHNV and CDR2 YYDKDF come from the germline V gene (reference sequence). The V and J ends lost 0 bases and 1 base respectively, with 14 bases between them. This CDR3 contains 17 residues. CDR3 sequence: CATSRDVREWGTDTQYF. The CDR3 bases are TGTGCCACCAGCAGAGATGTCCGGGAGTGGGGCACAGATACGCAGTATTTT.

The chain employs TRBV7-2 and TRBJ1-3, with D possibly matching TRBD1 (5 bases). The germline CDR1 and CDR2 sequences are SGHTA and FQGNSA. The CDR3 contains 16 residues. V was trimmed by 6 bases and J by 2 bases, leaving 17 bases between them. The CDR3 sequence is CASRLAGSAPGNTIYF. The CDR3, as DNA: TGTGCCAGCAGGCTGGCAGGGAGCGCCCCTGGAAACACCATATATTTT.

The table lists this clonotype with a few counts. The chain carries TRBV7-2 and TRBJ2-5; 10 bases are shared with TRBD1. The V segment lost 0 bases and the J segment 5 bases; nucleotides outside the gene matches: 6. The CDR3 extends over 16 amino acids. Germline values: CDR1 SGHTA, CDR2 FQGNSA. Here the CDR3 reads CASSLARDRGWETQYF. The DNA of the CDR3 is TGTGCCAGCAGCTTAGCCCGGGACAGGGGATGGGAGACCCAGTACTTC.

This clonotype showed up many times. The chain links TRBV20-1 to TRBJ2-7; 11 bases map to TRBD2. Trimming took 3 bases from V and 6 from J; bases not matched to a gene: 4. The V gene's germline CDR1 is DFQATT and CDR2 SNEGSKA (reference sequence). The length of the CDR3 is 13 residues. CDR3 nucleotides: TGCAGTGCTAGGGCAGGACTAGCGGGCGAGCAGTACGTC. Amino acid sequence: CSARAGLAGEQYV.